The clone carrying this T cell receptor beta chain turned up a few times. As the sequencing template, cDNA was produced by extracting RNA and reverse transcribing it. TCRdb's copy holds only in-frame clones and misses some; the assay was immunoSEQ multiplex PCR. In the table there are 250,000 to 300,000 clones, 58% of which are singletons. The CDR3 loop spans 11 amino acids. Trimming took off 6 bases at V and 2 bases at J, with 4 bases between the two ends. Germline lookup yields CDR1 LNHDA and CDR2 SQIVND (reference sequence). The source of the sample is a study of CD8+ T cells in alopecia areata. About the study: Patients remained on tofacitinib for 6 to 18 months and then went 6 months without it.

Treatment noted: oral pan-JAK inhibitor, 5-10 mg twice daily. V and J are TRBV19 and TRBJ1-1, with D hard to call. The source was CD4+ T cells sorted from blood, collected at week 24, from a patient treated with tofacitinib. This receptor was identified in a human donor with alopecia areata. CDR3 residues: CASRRNTEAFF. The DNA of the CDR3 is TGTGCCAGTAGACGAAACACTGAAGCTTTCTTT.